Listed here are 6 T cell receptor beta chains from one sample, sequenced in a study of OX40 agonist ivuxolimab in advanced cancers. The protocol was immunoSEQ multiplex PCR, while the TCRdb copy is restricted to in-frame clones and leaves out a portion. The table lists roughly 120,000 clones, more than 70% of them singletons, with approximately 0.29% in the top ten. Specimen: CD4+ or CD8+ T cells sorted from blood, collected in a trial of the OX40 agonist ivuxolimab. Source of these receptors: an adult with an advanced solid tumor such as melanoma, head and neck, liver or kidney cancer.

The V and J genes are TRBV5-1 and TRBJ1-3; TRBD1 matches at 7 bases. V lost 4 bases to trimming and J lost 1 base; unmatched junction nucleotides: 11. This CDR3 is built from 17 residues. Germline V gives CDR1 SGHRS, CDR2 YFSETQ. As DNA, the CDR3 is TGCGCCAGCAGCGCCCGACAGGGTAGTGCATCTGGAAACACCATATATTTT. It yields the protein CASSARQGSASGNTIYF.

The chain uses TRBV4-3 and TRBJ2-2, with D perhaps matching TRBD2 (6 bases). CDR1 LGHNA and CDR2 YSLEER come from the germline V gene. There are 14 residues in the CDR3. V gave up 0 bases and J gave up 9 bases, with 11 bases separating them. The CDR3 coding sequence is TGCGCCAGCAGCCAAGATTTCGGGGGACGGGAGCTGTTTTTT. Protein sequence: CASSQDFGGRELFF.

The chain employs TRBV5-4 and TRBJ2-6, with a possible D match to TRBD2 (6 bases). Germline assignment: CDR1 SGHNT and CDR2 YYREEE (reference sequence). The length of the CDR3 is 15 residues. V was cut by 4 bases and J by 4 bases, with 12 bases left in between. The CDR3 sequence is CASSAGGKGANVLTF. CDR3 in DNA: TGTGCCAGCAGCGCAGGAGGGAAGGGGGCCAACGTCCTGACTTTC.

The V and J genes are TRBV5-1 and TRBJ2-3; 9 bases agree with TRBD2. With V trimmed by 0 bases and J by 2 bases, 4 bases remained unmatched. The CDR3 is made up of 16 amino acids. Germline V gives CDR1 SGHRS, CDR2 YFSETQ. The CDR3 is CASSLGTSDNTDTQYF. The DNA for the CDR3 is TGCGCCAGCAGCTTGGGGACTAGCGATAACACAGATACGCAGTATTTT. The entire variable domain, with the rest obtained from reference TRBV5-1 and TRBJ2-3, is as follows: KAGVTQTPRYLIKTRGQQVTLSCSPISGHRSVSWYQQTPGQGLQFLFEYFSETQRNKGNFPGRFSGRQFSNSRSEMNVSTLELGDSALYLCASSLGTSDNTDTQYFGPGTRLTVL.

The chain couples TRBV7-9 to TRBJ1-2; D unresolved. Germline V gene data show CDR1 as SEHNR and CDR2 as FQNEAQ (reference sequence). V shed 8 bases and J shed 8 bases, with 12 bases lying between them. The CDR3 sequence is 11 residues long. CDR3 protein: CASGYSEGYTF. The CDR3 nucleotides are TGTGCCAGCGGATACAGTGAGGGCTACACCTTC. The variable domain in full, with the rest retrieved from reference TRBV7-9 and TRBJ1-2, is DTGVSQNPRHKITKRGQNVTFRCDPISEHNRLYWYRQTLGQGPEFLTYFQNEAQLEKSRLLSDRFSAERPKGSFSTLEIQRTEQGDSAMYLCASGYSEGYTFGSGTRLTVV.

The chain is built from TRBV7-3 and TRBJ2-3; maybe TRBD2 (6 bases). Germline V gives CDR1 SGHTA, CDR2 FQGTGA. The CDR3 has 14 amino acids. V lost 1 base to trimming and J lost 1 base, with 6 bases between them. CDR3 sequence reads: CASSLIAGTDTQYF. As DNA, the CDR3 is TGTGCCAGCAGCTTAATAGCGGGCACAGATACGCAGTATTTT.